This T cell receptor beta chain was identified in a study of cytomegalovirus exposure and HLA in healthy donors. Study observations and caveats: A reported reduction in N-insertions relative to the approximately 670-donor mean was seen in an Asian-associated ancestry cluster in a later analysis. Cytomegalovirus-associated TCR beta chains were listed, numbering 164.

Primers included in the PCR were 60 Vbeta and 13 Jbeta primers. TCRdb's table, derived via immunoSEQ multiplex PCR, lists solely in-frame clones and lacks some. The data show some 150,000 clones, around nine tenths seen once. CDR1 is MDHEN and CDR2 is SYDVKM in the germline V gene. The CDR3 has 15 residues. Trimming took 6 bases from V and 2 from J; bases not matched to a gene: 9. The table lists this clone with a few counts. The antigen is not known. Sequenced: PBMCs. This receptor was obtained from a woman younger than 45 in good health and CMV-seronegative. The chain joins TRBV28 to TRBJ1-1, with 7 bases matching TRBD1. The CDR3 DNA reads as TGTGCCAGCAGGCGGAGGACAGGAAAAAACACTGAAGCTTTCTTT. Its protein is CASRRRTGKNTEAFF. Full variable domain (remainder filled in from reference TRBV28 and TRBJ1-1): DVKVTQSSRYLVKRTGEKVFLECVQDMDHENMFWYRQDPGLGLRLIYFSYDVKMKEKGDIPEGYSVSREKKERFSLILESASTNQTSMYLCASRRRTGKNTEAFFGQGTRLTVV.